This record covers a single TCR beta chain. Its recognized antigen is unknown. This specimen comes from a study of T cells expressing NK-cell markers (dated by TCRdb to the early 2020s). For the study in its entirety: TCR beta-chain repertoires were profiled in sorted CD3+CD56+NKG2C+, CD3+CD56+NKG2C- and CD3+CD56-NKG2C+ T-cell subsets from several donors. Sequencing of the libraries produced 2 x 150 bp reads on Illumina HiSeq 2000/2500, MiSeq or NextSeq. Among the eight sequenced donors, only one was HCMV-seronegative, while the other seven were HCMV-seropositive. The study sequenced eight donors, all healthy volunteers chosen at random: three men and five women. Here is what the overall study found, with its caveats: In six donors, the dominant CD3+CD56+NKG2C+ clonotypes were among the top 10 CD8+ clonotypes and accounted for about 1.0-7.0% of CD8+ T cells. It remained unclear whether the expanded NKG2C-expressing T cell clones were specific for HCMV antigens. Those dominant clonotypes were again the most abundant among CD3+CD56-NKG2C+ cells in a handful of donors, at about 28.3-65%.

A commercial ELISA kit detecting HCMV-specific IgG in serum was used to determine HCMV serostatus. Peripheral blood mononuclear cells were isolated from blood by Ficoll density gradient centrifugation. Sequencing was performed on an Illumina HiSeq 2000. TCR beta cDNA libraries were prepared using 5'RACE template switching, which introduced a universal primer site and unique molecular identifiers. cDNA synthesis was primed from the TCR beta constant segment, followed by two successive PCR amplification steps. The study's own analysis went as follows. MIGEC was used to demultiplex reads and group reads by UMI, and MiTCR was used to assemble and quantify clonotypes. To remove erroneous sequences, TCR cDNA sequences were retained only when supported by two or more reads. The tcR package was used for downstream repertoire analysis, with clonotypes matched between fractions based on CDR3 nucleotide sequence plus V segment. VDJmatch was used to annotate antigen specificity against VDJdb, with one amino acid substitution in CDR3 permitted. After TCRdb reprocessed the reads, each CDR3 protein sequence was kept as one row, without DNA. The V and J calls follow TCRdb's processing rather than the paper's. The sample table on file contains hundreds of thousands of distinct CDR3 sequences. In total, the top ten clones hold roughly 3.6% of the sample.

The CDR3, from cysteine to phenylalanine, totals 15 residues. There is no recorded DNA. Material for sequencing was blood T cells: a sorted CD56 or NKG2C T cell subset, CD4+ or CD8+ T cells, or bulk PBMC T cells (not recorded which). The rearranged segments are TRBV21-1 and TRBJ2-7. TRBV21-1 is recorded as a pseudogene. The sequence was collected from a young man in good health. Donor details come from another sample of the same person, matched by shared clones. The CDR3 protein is CASSKKCRPAYEQYF.